This TCR beta chain was retrieved from a study of blood T cells in healthy people across ages. Together with a sample-barcoded 5' primer, a J-beta primer mix was included in a second PCR lasting about 6 to 11 cycles. TCRdb redid the calling of the 5' RACE reads with MiXCR, one entry per CDR3 protein. The sample carries hundreds of thousands of distinct CDR3 sequences, 40% to 50% recorded once. With regard to this clonotype: What it recognizes is unknown.

The CDR3 has 15 residues. V dropped 3 bases and J dropped 5 bases, with 17 bases sitting between them. In germline, CDR1 is SGDLS, CDR2 YYNGEE. Broader study findings: A strong correlation between TCR beta diversity and naive T cell percentage was seen. The unknown donor CMV status may have confounded expanded clonotype changes.

Sequenced: blood. This chain uses TRBV9 with TRBJ1-2; D is undetermined. This sequence originates from a man aged 55-75 years in good health. The CDR3 bases are TGTGCCAGCAGCGGGGAGGGTACGGTAGTTTATGGCTACACCTTC. Translating gives CASSGEGTVVYGYTF.